These 5 T cell receptor beta chains came from one sample sequenced in a study of OX40 agonist ivuxolimab in advanced cancers. Libraries were prepared by immunoSEQ multiplex PCR; TCRdb keeps only in-frame clonotypes and omits some of them. The profile shows tens of thousands of clones, 75% to 95% of them singletons. The sample here was CD4+ or CD8+ T cells sorted from blood, taken in a trial of the OX40 agonist ivuxolimab. The receptors were sampled from an adult with an advanced solid tumor such as melanoma, head and neck, liver or kidney cancer.

V gene TRBV4-1 combines with J gene TRBJ1-3; D unresolved. V dropped 4 bases and J dropped 0 bases, with 13 bases sitting between them. CDR1 MGHRA and CDR2 YSYEKL come from the germline V gene. CDR3 size: 16 residues. The CDR3 DNA follows: TGCGCCAGCAGCCGTGGCCCCGGAAACTCTGGAAACACCATATATTTT. This codes for CASSRGPGNSGNTIYF.

The chain uses TRBV7-9 and TRBJ1-4, with 7 nucleotides matching TRBD1. Germline lookup yields CDR1 SEHNR and CDR2 FQNEAQ (reference sequence). This CDR3 has 12 amino acids. V trimming: 5 bases; J trimming: 8 bases; junction bases outside the gene matches: 2. CDR3 sequence: CASSLGGEKLFF. CDR3 in DNA: TGTGCCAGCAGCCTAGGGGGCGAAAAACTGTTTTTT.

This clone has a single count. The chain is built from TRBV18 and TRBJ2-7, with 7 bases aligning to TRBD1. Trimming took 6 bases from V and 0 from J; bases not matched to a gene: 8. There are 15 residues in the CDR3. Germline CDR1 is KGHSH and CDR2 is LQKENI. The DNA of the CDR3 is TGTGCCAGCTCTCCCGACAGGGCCCTCTCCTACGAGCAGTACTTC. Translating it yields CASSPDRALSYEQYF.

The J gene is TRBJ1-1, the V gene TRBV10-3; no clear D. Germline loops: CDR1 ENHRY, CDR2 SYGVKD. This CDR3 comprises 10 residues. Here the CDR3 reads CGRPNTEAFF. The CDR3 region has the DNA TGTGGAAGGCCGAACACTGAAGCTTTCTTT.

This chain links TRBV10-3 with TRBJ2-3; 8 positions match TRBD2. CDR3 length equals 15 residues. CDR1 ENHRY and CDR2 SYGVKD come from the germline V gene. The trim removed 5 bases at V and 1 base at J, leaving 5 bases unmatched. In DNA form, the CDR3 reads TGTGCCATCAGTAAGCGGGAGCCGGGCACAGATACGCAGTATTTT. Protein product: CAISKREPGTDTQYF.